The 25 T cell receptor beta chains presented below share a single source sample, sequenced in a study of shared clonotypes between healthy human individuals. The repertoire was sequenced with immunoSEQ multiplex PCR; TCRdb's copy has only in-frame clones and lacks some. The table lists about 1 million clones, under 80% of them singletons. The sequencing input was memory CD4+ T cells sorted from blood. Specified subset: CD45RA-negative fraction. These receptors were taken from a man aged 18-30 years in good health.

Concerning this clone: The same CDR3 also results from other DNA sequences found in this sample. The chain employs TRBV28 and TRBJ2-7; perhaps TRBD2 as D (5 bases). Germline lookup yields CDR1 MDHEN and CDR2 SYDVKM. V was cut by 3 bases and J by 4 bases, with 10 bases left in between. The CDR3 loop spans 13 amino acids. CDR3 loop: CASSLTSGYEQYF. The DNA of the CDR3 is TGTGCCAGCAGTTTGACCAGCGGATACGAGCAGTACTTC.

The rearrangement uses TRBV20-1 and TRBJ2-7; D is ambiguous. Trimming removed 1 base at V and 6 bases at J, with 7 bases between. The CDR3 loop spans 11 amino acids. From germline, CDR1 is DFQATT and CDR2 SNEGSKA (reference sequence). CDR3 in DNA: TGCAGTGCTAGAGTGGGTGCCGAGCAGTACTTC. This translates into CSARVGAEQYF.

On this clone: Other DNA sequences in the same sample also yield this CDR3. As DNA, the CDR3 is TGTGCCAGCAGGGACGGGAATCAGCCCCAGCATTTT. Its protein is CASRDGNQPQHF. J is TRBJ1-5 and V is TRBV2; D ambiguous. With 6 bases removed from V and 4 bases from J, the gap between germline ends came to 7 bases. This CDR3 has 12 residues. CDR1 SNHLY and CDR2 FYNNEI come from the germline V gene.

The chain employs TRBV18 and TRBJ1-1; 7 bases match TRBD1. The germline gives CDR1 KGHSH, CDR2 LQKENI. The CDR3 spans 12 residues. V was pared by 4 bases and J by 8 bases, with 4 bases of the junction left unmatched. This CDR3 is CASSRDSYEAFF. The CDR3 DNA reads TGTGCCAGCTCACGGGACAGCTACGAAGCTTTCTTT.

CDR3 nucleotides: TGCGCCAGCAGCGATGCGAGGGCGGGGGACACTGAAGCTTTCTTT. It yields the protein CASSDARAGDTEAFF. J is TRBJ1-1 and V is TRBV5-1; tentative D call: TRBD1 (5 bases). The V gene lost 4 bases and the J gene lost 3 bases, with 16 bases spanning the gap. CDR3 length: 15 amino acids. Germline lookup yields CDR1 SGHRS and CDR2 YFSETQ.

This chain links TRBV7-9 with TRBJ1-4, with a possible D match to TRBD1 (5 bases). Trimming pared 2 bases from V and 8 bases from J, leaving 12 bases between. The CDR3 totals 14 residues. Germline V gives CDR1 SEHNR, CDR2 FQNEAQ (reference sequence). In DNA form, the CDR3 reads TGTGCCAGCAGCTTATATGGCAGGGTGGAAAAACTGTTTTTT. It translates to CASSLYGRVEKLFF. Supplemented by reference TRBV7-9 and TRBJ1-4, the full variable domain reads DTGVSQNPRHKITKRGQNVTFRCDPISEHNRLYWYRQTLGQGPEFLTYFQNEAQLEKSRLLSDRFSAERPKGSFSTLEIQRTEQGDSAMYLCASSLYGRVEKLFFGSGTQLSVL.

The chain couples TRBV5-4 to TRBJ2-1; 9 bases match TRBD2. The CDR3 is 16 residues long. With 3 bases clipped from V and 11 bases from J, the junction kept 15 bases outside the gene matches. CDR1 and CDR2 from the germline V gene are SGHNT and YYREEE (reference sequence). The CDR3 region is CASSSIAGAHSTKQFF. For the CDR3, the DNA is TGTGCCAGCAGCTCCATAGCGGGGGCGCACTCGACGAAGCAGTTCTTC. The full variable domain, with the rest looked up from reference TRBV5-4 and TRBJ2-1, is ETGVTQSPTHLIKTRGQQVTLRCSSQSGHNTVSWYQQALGQGPQFIFQYYREEENGRGNFPPRFSGLQFPNYSSELNVNALELDDSALYLCASSSIAGAHSTKQFFGPGTRLTVL.

The rearrangement links TRBV4-1 to TRBJ2-2; D is ambiguous. V was cut by 0 bases and J by 0 bases, with 17 bases left in between. This CDR3 has 19 amino acids. CDR1 is MGHRA, CDR2 YSYEKL, per germline. CDR3 DNA sequence: TGCGCCAGCAGCCAAGATCCGGGCTTTTGGCGAACGAACACCGGGGAGCTGTTTTTT. It encodes CASSQDPGFWRTNTGELFF.

This clone was counted a single time. The chain couples TRBV30 to TRBJ1-4; D is undetermined. CDR1 GTSNPN and CDR2 SVGIG come from the germline V gene (reference sequence). There are 13 residues in the CDR3. V gave up 2 bases and J gave up 7 bases, with 11 bases separating them. The CDR3 sequence: CAWSNRRGEKLFF. The CDR3 nucleotides read TGTGCCTGGAGTAACCGACGGGGTGAAAAACTGTTTTTT.

V and J are TRBV11-3 and TRBJ2-5, with 12 positions matching TRBD2. The V gene end was trimmed by 8 bases and the J gene end by 4 bases; junction bases not matched to a gene: 8. CDR3 length: 15 amino acids. Germline lookup yields CDR1 SGHNT and CDR2 YENEEA. The CDR3 region is CASSTSGSVGETQYF. As DNA, the CDR3 is TGTGCCAGCTCGACTAGCGGGAGCGTCGGAGAGACCCAGTACTTC.

Only a few counts were recorded for this clone. V usage is TRBV6-1 and J usage is TRBJ2-5; D possibly corresponds to TRBD1 (5 bases). Germline-derived CDR1 and CDR2 are MNHNS and SASEGT. The CDR3 loop spans 13 amino acids. The germline V and J ends were trimmed by 10 bases and 0 bases, with 12 bases remaining between them. CDR3 sequence reads: CATGQQYQETQYF. CDR3 DNA sequence: TGTGCCACAGGACAACAGTACCAAGAGACCCAGTACTTC.

This sequence joins TRBV6-4 and TRBJ2-1; D ambiguous. In germline, CDR1 is MRHNA, CDR2 SNTAGT. The CDR3 has 13 amino acids. V gave up 4 bases and J gave up 9 bases, with 13 bases separating them. The CDR3, as DNA: TGTGCCAGCAGTGTTGTAGGCGACGGTGAGCAGTTCTTC. Protein product: CASSVVGDGEQFF.

V and J are TRBV20-1 and TRBJ1-1; no reliable D call. Germline-derived CDR1 and CDR2 are DFQATT and SNEGSKA (reference sequence). The CDR3 totals 11 residues. Trimming took 5 bases from V and 5 from J, leaving 9 bases between them. The CDR3 DNA follows: TGCAGTGCTGAGGAGAGAACTGAAGCTTTCTTT. It translates to CSAEERTEAFF.

V and J are TRBV27 and TRBJ1-5; 9 nucleotides agree with TRBD1. Germline V CDR1 and CDR2: MNHEY, SMNVEV (reference sequence). This CDR3 comprises 18 residues. Trimming cost V 3 bases and J 1 base; bases outside gene matches: 10. This chain's CDR3 is CASSFGTGLVLSNQPQHF. In nucleotides, the CDR3 is TGTGCCAGCAGTTTCGGGACAGGGTTGGTATTGAGCAATCAGCCCCAGCATTTT.

The chain couples TRBV7-9 to TRBJ2-2; TRBD1 matches at 9 bases. CDR3 length: 16 residues. V was pared by 5 bases and J by 4 bases, with 8 bases of the junction left unmatched. CDR1 is SEHNR and CDR2 is FQNEAQ in the germline V gene (reference sequence). In DNA form, the CDR3 reads TGTGCCAGCAGCCATGGCGGGACAGGGATCACCGGGGAGCTGTTTTTT. This gives the protein CASSHGGTGITGELFF.

Turning to this clone: Other DNA variants within this sample encode the same CDR3. V is TRBV19 and J is TRBJ2-3; D is unresolved. Germline assignment: CDR1 LNHDA and CDR2 SQIVND (reference sequence). Trimming stripped 5 bases from V and 4 bases from J, with 4 bases between. This CDR3 contains 11 residues. The CDR3 region is CASSQADTQYF. The DNA of the CDR3 is TGTGCCAGTAGTCAAGCAGATACGCAGTATTTT. Variable domain in full (rest from reference TRBV19 and TRBJ2-3): DGGITQSPKYLFRKEGQNVTLSCEQNLNHDAMYWYRQDPGQGLRLIYYSQIVNDFQKGDIAEGYSVSREKKESFPLTVTSAQKNPTAFYLCASSQADTQYFGPGTRLTVL.

Of note for this clone: The sample contains more than one DNA sequence encoding this CDR3. The CDR3 region is CASSGPGGDTQYF. CDR3 nucleotides: TGTGCCAGCAGTGGGCCCGGGGGAGATACGCAGTATTTT. The genes are TRBV2 and TRBJ2-3; a weak D match, TRBD2 (6 bases). The CDR3 covers 13 residues. The germline V and J ends were trimmed by 4 bases and 5 bases, with 10 bases remaining between them. Germline assignment: CDR1 SNHLY and CDR2 FYNNEI.

V gene TRBV7-3 combines with J gene TRBJ2-1, with D possibly being TRBD1 or TRBD2 (5 bases each). CDR1 and CDR2 from the germline V gene are SGHTA and FQGTGA. This CDR3 comprises 15 residues. V lost 5 bases to trimming and J lost 0 bases, with 11 bases between them. CDR3 nucleotides: TGTGCCAGCAGCGTCAAGGGGAGCTCCTACAATGAGCAGTTCTTC. This gives the protein CASSVKGSSYNEQFF.

This sequence joins TRBV5-4 and TRBJ1-4; TRBD1 matches at 9 bases. With V trimmed by 0 bases and J by 8 bases, 8 bases remained unmatched. This CDR3 has 16 amino acids. Germline CDR1 and CDR2: SGHNT and YYREEE (reference sequence). For the CDR3, the DNA is TGTGCCAGCAGCTTGGGAGGGGGACAGGGTATCGAAAAACTGTTTTTT. It encodes CASSLGGGQGIEKLFF.

The chain joins TRBV29-1 to TRBJ2-7, with 8 bases aligning to TRBD2. J lost 5 bases, V lost 8 bases, and 14 bases had no gene match. Germline CDR1 is SQVTM and CDR2 is ANQGSEA. The CDR3 totals 14 residues. Written as DNA, the CDR3 is TGCAGCACATCCGGGACTAGTGTAGGTAACGAGCAGTACTTC. Translation: CSTSGTSVGNEQYF.

This clone was seen a few times. At the DNA level, this CDR3 is encoded by other sequences in the same sample as well. The chain has TRBV9 and TRBJ1-1; possible D gene TRBD1, 6 bases. The CDR3 extends over 15 amino acids. Germline V gene sequence: CDR1 SGDLS, CDR2 YYNGEE. Trimming left V 0 bases short and J 5 bases short, with 14 bases between. The DNA of the CDR3 is TGTGCCAGCAGCGTAGGAATAGGGGACAATACTGAAGCTTTCTTT. Translating gives CASSVGIGDNTEAFF.

This chain links TRBV30 with TRBJ1-1; tentative D call: TRBD1 (5 bases). V lost 4 bases and J 7 bases, leaving 13 bases between the germline ends. The CDR3 covers 12 residues. The germline gives CDR1 GTSNPN, CDR2 SVGIG (reference sequence). The CDR3 DNA reads as TGTGCCTGGACTCAAGGTGGGGGTGAAGCTTTCTTT. Its translation: CAWTQGGGEAFF.

CDR3 in DNA: TGTGCCAGCAGCCCCGTTGCGGGGGGGGTATACAATGAGCAGTTCTTC. It encodes CASSPVAGGVYNEQFF. The V gene is TRBV4-2, the J gene TRBJ2-1; 9 nucleotides match TRBD2. V was pared by 4 bases and J by 4 bases, with 8 bases of the junction left unmatched. The germline gives CDR1 LGHNA, CDR2 YNFKEQ. The CDR3 covers 16 residues.

As for this clone: Other DNA sequences in this sample translate to the same CDR3. The V call is TRBV7-9, the J call TRBJ1-4; D possibly corresponds to TRBD1 (6 bases). V lost 5 bases, J lost 0 bases, and 10 bases lay in between. The CDR3 is 15 amino acids. Per the germline V gene, CDR1 is SEHNR and CDR2 is FQNEAQ (reference sequence). The CDR3 here is CASSLGGTTNEKLFF. The CDR3 DNA is TGTGCCAGCAGCCTAGGGGGGACAACTAATGAAAAACTGTTTTTT.

V and J are TRBV7-2 and TRBJ2-7; 12 bases are a match to TRBD2. The germline CDR1 and CDR2 sequences are SGHTA and FQGNSA. V shed 4 bases, J shed 6 bases, and the junction held 10 bases outside the gene matches. The CDR3 extends over 16 amino acids. This chain's CDR3 is CASSSLTSGRIGEQYF. As DNA, the CDR3 is TGTGCCAGCAGCTCCCTGACTAGCGGGAGAATCGGCGAGCAGTACTTC.